Listed here are 21 T cell receptor beta chains from one sample, sequenced in a study of blood T cells in healthy people across ages. A sample-barcoded 5' primer and a J-beta primer mix were used in a second PCR of about 7 to 12 cycles. TCRdb passed the 5' RACE reads through MiXCR, listing each CDR3 protein once. The profile covers approximately 810,000 distinct CDR3 sequences, with roughly 34% appearing a single time and 10% to 15% taken by the ten largest. The sequencing sample was made of blood. The receptors originated from a man aged 18 to 30 in good health.

CDR3 nucleotide sequence: TGTGCCAGCAGTTCCGTGGGACAGGTTAATGAAAAACTGTTTTTT. This sequence encodes CASSSVGQVNEKLFF. The chain joins TRBV12-3 or TRBV12-4 to TRBJ1-4, with 8 bases lining up with TRBD1. The V gene end was trimmed by 4 bases and the J gene end by 4 bases; junction bases not matched to a gene: 5. This CDR3 comprises 15 residues.

The rearrangement uses TRBV15 and TRBJ1-2; 7 bases match TRBD1. V lost 5 bases and J lost 9; bases outside the gene matches: 12. Germline-derived CDR1 and CDR2 are LNHNV and YYDKDF (reference sequence). This CDR3 is built from 14 residues. The CDR3 spells CATSSRAGQRSYTF. CDR3 bases: TGTGCCACCAGCTCCCGAGCGGGACAGAGGAGCTACACCTTC.

The chain combines TRBV20-1 with TRBJ1-2; D remains ambiguous. This CDR3 spans 13 amino acids. V lost 3 bases, J lost 5 bases, and 13 bases lay in between. Germline CDR1 and CDR2: DFQATT and SNEGSKA (reference sequence). CDR3: CSASPEGTYGYTF. The CDR3 DNA reads TGCAGTGCTAGTCCGGAGGGCACTTATGGCTACACCTTC.

Comment on this clonotype: A much larger clonotype is one base distant, so this may be a read error. The DNA of the CDR3 is TGTGCCAGCAGCTTAGCGGGGGTCTCCGACGAGCAGTACTTC. It is translated as CASSLAGVSDEQYF. The rearrangement joins TRBV7-2 to TRBJ2-7; D could derive from TRBD1 or TRBD2 (5 bases each). Germline CDR1 SGHTA, CDR2 FQGNSA. CDR3 size: 14 residues.

This clonotype has ten or more counts. The chain is built from TRBV12-3 or TRBV12-4 and TRBJ2-4; TRBD1 or TRBD2 may be the D gene (6 bases each). V shed 4 bases and J shed 8 bases, with 18 bases lying between them. The CDR3 is 15 amino acids. CDR3 amino acids: CASSSQQGWGDIQYF. As DNA, the CDR3 is TGTGCCAGCAGTTCCCAACAGGGATGGGGGGACATTCAGTACTTC.

This clonotype was detected only a few times. This chain links TRBV29-1 with TRBJ1-2; D call uncertain. Trimming removed 5 bases from V and 2 bases from J, with 21 bases in between. The CDR3 is 16 amino acids. Germline CDR1 reads SQVTM; CDR2 reads ANQGSEA. The CDR3 region is CSVSPRLAKTNYGYTF. In nucleotides, the CDR3 is TGCAGCGTTTCCCCGCGTCTCGCGAAGACAAACTATGGCTACACCTTC.

This sequence joins TRBV4-3 and TRBJ1-2; the D gene is possibly TRBD1 (5 bases). This CDR3 is built from 16 residues. The V gene lost 1 base and the J gene lost 2 bases, with 14 bases spanning the gap. Germline lookup yields CDR1 LGHNA and CDR2 YSLEER. The CDR3 spells CASSQVGEDLNYGYTF. The CDR3 region has the DNA TGCGCCAGCAGCCAAGTGGGGGAGGATCTAAACTATGGCTACACCTTC.

This clonotype came up many times. The chain links TRBV6-6 to TRBJ2-7, with unresolved D. This CDR3 has 13 residues. V was pared by 2 bases and J by 3 bases, with 8 bases between. In germline, CDR1 is MNHNY, CDR2 SVGAGI (reference sequence). The CDR3 region has the DNA TGTGCCAGCAGTTACGCGGACGGCTACGAGCAGTACTTC. Translating it yields CASSYADGYEQYF.

This clonotype was found many times. The V and J genes are TRBV20-1 and TRBJ2-1; D call uncertain. Trimming took off 5 bases at V and 5 bases at J, with 10 bases between the two ends. This CDR3 has 12 residues. CDR1 is DFQATT and CDR2 is SNEGSKA in the germline V gene (reference sequence). The CDR3 is CSAPIRNNEQFF. CDR3 DNA sequence: TGCAGTGCTCCCATCAGGAACAATGAGCAGTTCTTC.

The chain combines TRBV5-5 with TRBJ1-1, with TRBD1 matching over 7 bases. This CDR3 contains 15 residues. The germline CDR1 and CDR2 sequences are SGHKS and YYEKEE (reference sequence). With V trimmed by 3 bases and J by 1 base, 6 bases remained unmatched. CDR3 in DNA: TGTGCCAGCAGCTGGGAACAGGGGAAGAACACTGAAGCTTTCTTT. Its protein product is CASSWEQGKNTEAFF.

This clonotype was observed a handful of times. The CDR3 region is CASSSGRGYGYTF. The CDR3 nucleotides are TGTGCCAGCAGCTCGGGACGGGGATATGGCTACACCTTC. The rearrangement links TRBV5-6 to TRBJ1-2, with a tentative D call TRBD1 (5 bases). The germline V and J ends were trimmed by 3 bases and 5 bases, with 11 bases remaining between them. Germline-derived CDR1 and CDR2 are SGHDT and YYEEEE. The CDR3 contains 13 residues.

The chain combines TRBV9 with TRBJ2-3; 8 nucleotides line up with TRBD1. V lost 1 base to trimming and J lost 3 bases; unmatched junction nucleotides: 7. The CDR3 totals 16 residues. CDR1 and CDR2 from the germline V gene are SGDLS and YYNGEE. The CDR3 protein is CASSVYQDRATDTQYF. The CDR3 DNA reads as TGTGCCAGCAGCGTATACCAGGACAGGGCAACAGATACGCAGTATTTT.

This clonotype was counted a few times. This rearrangement joins TRBV18 to TRBJ2-7; D gene uncertain. V was pared by 2 bases and J by 3 bases, with 17 bases between. The CDR3 has 16 residues. Looked up from germline, CDR1 is KGHSH and CDR2 is LQKENI. The CDR3 region is CASSPEVGISLYEQYF. The CDR3 DNA is TGTGCCAGCTCACCAGAGGTTGGGATCAGCCTCTACGAGCAGTACTTC.

The sample holds a few counts of this clonotype. Written as DNA, the CDR3 is TGTGCCAGCGAAGGGTTGCCCTACGAGCAGTACTTC. Protein sequence: CASEGLPYEQYF. The chain uses TRBV7-9 and TRBJ2-7; D not certain. The CDR3 is 12 amino acids. Germline V gene lookup returns CDR1 SEHNR and CDR2 FQNEAQ (reference sequence). The V end lost 8 bases, the J end lost 2 bases, and 10 bases lay between the germline ends.

The chain recombines TRBV13 with TRBJ2-3; 8 nucleotides agree with TRBD2. Germline V gene data show CDR1 as PRHDT and CDR2 as FYEKMQ (reference sequence). CDR3 length: 16 residues. Germline trimming cut 5 bases from V and 3 bases from J; bases unmatched to any gene: 10. This CDR3 reads CASSPPAGEVTDTQYF. Here the CDR3 DNA reads TGTGCCAGCAGCCCCCCAGCGGGGGAGGTTACAGATACGCAGTATTTT.

The rearrangement uses TRBV12-3 or TRBV12-4 and TRBJ1-1, with unresolved D. CDR3 length equals 12 residues. Trimming stripped 4 bases from V and 14 bases from J, with 17 bases between. This chain's CDR3 is CASSSGPSSGFF. The CDR3 DNA reads as TGTGCCAGCAGTTCCGGGCCATCATCCGGGTTCTTT.

This clonotype was detected ten times or more. The chain combines TRBV12-3 or TRBV12-4 with TRBJ2-3; the match to TRBD2 covers 11 bases. The CDR3 has 15 residues. Trimming cost V 6 bases and J 2 bases; bases outside gene matches: 4. The CDR3 reads CASSGTSGHTDTQYF. In DNA, the CDR3 is TGTGCCAGCAGCGGGACTAGCGGTCACACAGATACGCAGTATTTT.

The chain employs TRBV7-9 and TRBJ2-1; D tentatively fits TRBD1 or TRBD2 (5 bases each). Germline V CDR1 and CDR2: SEHNR, FQNEAQ (reference sequence). The germline V and J ends were trimmed by 5 bases and 15 bases, with 17 bases remaining between them. The CDR3 consists of 12 residues. In nucleotides, the CDR3 is TGTGCCAGCAGCGCCCGGGACCCCGCTGGGTTCTTC. This encodes CASSARDPAGFF. Filled out from reference TRBV7-9 and TRBJ2-1, the complete variable domain reads DTGVSQNPRHKITKRGQNVTFRCDPISEHNRLYWYRQTLGQGPEFLTYFQNEAQLEKSRLLSDRFSAERPKGSFSTLEIQRTEQGDSAMYLCASSARDPAGFFGPGTRLTVL.

There are a few counts of this clonotype. J is TRBJ1-2 and V is TRBV7-9; 7 bases are shared with TRBD1. CDR3 length: 18 amino acids. The germline gives CDR1 SEHNR, CDR2 FQNEAQ (reference sequence). With 2 bases clipped from V and 3 bases from J, the junction kept 15 bases outside the gene matches. CDR3 bases: TGTGCCAGCAGCTTAAACACCGCTAGACAGGGTGGGGACTATGGCTACACCTTC. This sequence encodes CASSLNTARQGGDYGYTF.

The table lists this clonotype with a count of one. The genes are TRBV6-2 or TRBV6-3 and TRBJ2-3, with D hard to call. Germline V CDR1 and CDR2: MNHEY, SVGEGT. V was trimmed by 6 bases and J by 4 bases, leaving 14 bases between them. The CDR3 contains 14 residues. For the CDR3, the DNA is TGTGCCAGCAGCTTCCCGGGCCTGGCAGATACGCAGTATTTT. Protein product: CASSFPGLADTQYF.

This clonotype was seen ten or more times. The V gene is TRBV7-9, the J gene TRBJ2-7; a weak D match, TRBD1 (6 bases). Germline V gene sequence: CDR1 SEHNR, CDR2 FQNEAQ (reference sequence). V lost 5 bases and J 3 bases, leaving 17 bases between the germline ends. The CDR3 loop spans 15 amino acids. CDR3 sequence: CASSAPGQTYYEQYF. The CDR3 region has the DNA TGTGCCAGCAGCGCGCCAGGACAGACCTACTACGAGCAGTACTTC. The full variable domain, completed using reference TRBV7-9 and TRBJ2-7, is DTGVSQNPRHKITKRGQNVTFRCDPISEHNRLYWYRQTLGQGPEFLTYFQNEAQLEKSRLLSDRFSAERPKGSFSTLEIQRTEQGDSAMYLCASSAPGQTYYEQYFGPGTRLTVT.